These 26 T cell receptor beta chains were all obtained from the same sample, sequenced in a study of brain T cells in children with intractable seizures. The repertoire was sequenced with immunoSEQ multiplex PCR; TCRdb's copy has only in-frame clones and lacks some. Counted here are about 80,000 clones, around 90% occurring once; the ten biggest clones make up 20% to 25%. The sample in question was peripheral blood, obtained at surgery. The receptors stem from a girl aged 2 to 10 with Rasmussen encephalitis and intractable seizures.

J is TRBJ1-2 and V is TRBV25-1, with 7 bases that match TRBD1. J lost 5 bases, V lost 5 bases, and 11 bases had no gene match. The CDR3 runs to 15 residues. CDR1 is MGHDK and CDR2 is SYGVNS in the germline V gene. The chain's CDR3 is CASSNRDRGDYGYTF. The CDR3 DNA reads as TGTGCCAGCAGTAACCGGGACAGAGGGGATTATGGCTACACCTTC.

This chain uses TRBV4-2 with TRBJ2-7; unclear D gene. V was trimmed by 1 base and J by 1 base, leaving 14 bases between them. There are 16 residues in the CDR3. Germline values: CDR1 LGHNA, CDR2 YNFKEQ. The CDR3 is CASSQGIPSGSYEQYF. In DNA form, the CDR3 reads TGTGCCAGCAGCCAAGGAATACCTAGTGGGTCCTACGAGCAGTACTTC.

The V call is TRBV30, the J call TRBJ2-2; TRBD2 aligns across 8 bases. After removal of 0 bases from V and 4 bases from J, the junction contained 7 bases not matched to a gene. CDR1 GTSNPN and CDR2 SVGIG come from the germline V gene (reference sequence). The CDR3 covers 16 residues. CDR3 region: CAWSVRRLASTGELFF. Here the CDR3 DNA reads TGTGCCTGGAGTGTCCGCCGACTAGCGAGCACCGGGGAGCTGTTTTTT.

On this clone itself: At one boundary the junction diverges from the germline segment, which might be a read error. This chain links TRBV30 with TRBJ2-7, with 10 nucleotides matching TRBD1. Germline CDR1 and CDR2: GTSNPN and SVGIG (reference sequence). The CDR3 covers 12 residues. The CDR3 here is CAWSVRGQGWNF. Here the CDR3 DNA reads TGTGCCTGGAGTGTACGGGGACAGGGGTGGAACTTC.

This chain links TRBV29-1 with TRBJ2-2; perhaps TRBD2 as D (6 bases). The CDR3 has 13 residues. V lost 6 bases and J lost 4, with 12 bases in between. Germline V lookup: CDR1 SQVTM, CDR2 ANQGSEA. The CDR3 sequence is CSVLEGPTGELFF. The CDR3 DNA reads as TGCAGCGTCCTGGAGGGTCCCACCGGGGAGCTGTTTTTT.

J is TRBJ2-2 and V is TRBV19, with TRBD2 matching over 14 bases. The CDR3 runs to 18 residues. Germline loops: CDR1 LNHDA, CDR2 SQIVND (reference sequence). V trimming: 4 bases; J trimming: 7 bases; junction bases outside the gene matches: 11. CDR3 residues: CASSTPGGLAGEHGELFF. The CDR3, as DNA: TGTGCCAGTAGTACTCCGGGGGGACTAGCGGGAGAGCACGGGGAGCTGTTTTTT.

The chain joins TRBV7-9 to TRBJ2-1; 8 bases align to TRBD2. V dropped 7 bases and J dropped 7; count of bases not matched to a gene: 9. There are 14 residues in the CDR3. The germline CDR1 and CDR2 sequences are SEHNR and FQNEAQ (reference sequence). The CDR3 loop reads CASNRAGGWNEQFF. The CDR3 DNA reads TGTGCCAGCAATCGGGCGGGAGGATGGAATGAGCAGTTCTTC.

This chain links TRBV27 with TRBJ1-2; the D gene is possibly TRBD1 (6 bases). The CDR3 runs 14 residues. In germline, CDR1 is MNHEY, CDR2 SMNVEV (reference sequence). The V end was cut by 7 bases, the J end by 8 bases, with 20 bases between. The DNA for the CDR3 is TGTGCCAGCACTCCGTCAGGGGCAAGTCGGGGCTACACCTTC. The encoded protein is CASTPSGASRGYTF.

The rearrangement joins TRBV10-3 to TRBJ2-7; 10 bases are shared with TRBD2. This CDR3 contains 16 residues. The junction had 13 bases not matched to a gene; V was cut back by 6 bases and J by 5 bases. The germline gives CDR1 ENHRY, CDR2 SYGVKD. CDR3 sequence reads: CAIRRALAGIADEQYF. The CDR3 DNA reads TGTGCCATCAGAAGAGCACTAGCGGGGATCGCAGACGAGCAGTACTTC.

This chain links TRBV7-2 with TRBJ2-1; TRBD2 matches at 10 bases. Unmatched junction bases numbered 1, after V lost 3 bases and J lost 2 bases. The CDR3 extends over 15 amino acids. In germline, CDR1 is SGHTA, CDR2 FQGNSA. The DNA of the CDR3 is TGTGCCAGCAGCTTTACTAGCGGGGCCTACAATGAGCAGTTCTTC. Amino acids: CASSFTSGAYNEQFF.

This CDR3 is CASSQEGGQPQHF. CDR3 bases: TGCGCCAGCAGCCAAGAAGGGGGCCAGCCCCAGCATTTT. The chain joins TRBV4-1 to TRBJ1-5; 7 nucleotides align to TRBD1. The V and J ends lost 0 bases and 7 bases, in that order; junction bases with no gene match: 0. This CDR3 region has 13 residues. CDR1 and CDR2 (germline): MGHRA, YSYEKL.

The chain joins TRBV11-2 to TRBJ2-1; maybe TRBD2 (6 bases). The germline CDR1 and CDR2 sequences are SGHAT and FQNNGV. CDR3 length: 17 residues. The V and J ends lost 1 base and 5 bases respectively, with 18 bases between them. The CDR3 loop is CASSLVSGGDVDNEQFF. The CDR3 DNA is TGTGCCAGCAGCTTAGTTTCCGGCGGGGACGTCGACAATGAGCAGTTCTTC.

The CDR3 sequence: CASSLGTSGAWWQETQYF. The CDR3 DNA reads as TGTGCCAGCAGCTTAGGGACTAGCGGGGCCTGGTGGCAAGAGACCCAGTACTTC. The V and J genes are TRBV11-2 and TRBJ2-5, with 12 bases lining up with TRBD2. There are 18 residues in the CDR3. V gave up 1 base and J gave up 2 bases; unmatched junction bases: 8. Germline CDR1 SGHAT, CDR2 FQNNGV.

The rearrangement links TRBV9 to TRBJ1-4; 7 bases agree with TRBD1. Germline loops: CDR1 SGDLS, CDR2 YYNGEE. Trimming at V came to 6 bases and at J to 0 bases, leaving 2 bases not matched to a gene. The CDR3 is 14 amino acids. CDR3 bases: TGTGCCAGCAACAGGGGTGCAACTAATGAAAAACTGTTTTTT. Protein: CASNRGATNEKLFF.

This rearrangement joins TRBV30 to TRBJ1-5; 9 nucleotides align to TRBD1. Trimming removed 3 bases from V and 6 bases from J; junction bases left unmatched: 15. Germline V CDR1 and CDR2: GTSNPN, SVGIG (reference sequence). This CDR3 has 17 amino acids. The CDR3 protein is CAWSSLNKGTGFQPQHF. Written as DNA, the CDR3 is TGTGCCTGGAGCAGCTTGAACAAGGGGACAGGGTTTCAGCCCCAGCATTTT.

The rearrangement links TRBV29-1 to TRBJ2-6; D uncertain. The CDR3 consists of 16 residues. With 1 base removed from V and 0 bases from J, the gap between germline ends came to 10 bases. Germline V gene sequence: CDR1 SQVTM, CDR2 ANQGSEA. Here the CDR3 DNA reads TGCAGCGTTGAAGGCCGACACCTCTCTGGGGCCAACGTCCTGACTTTC. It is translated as CSVEGRHLSGANVLTF.

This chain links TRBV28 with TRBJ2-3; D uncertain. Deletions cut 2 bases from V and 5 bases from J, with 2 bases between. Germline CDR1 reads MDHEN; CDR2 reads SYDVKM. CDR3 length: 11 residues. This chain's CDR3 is CASSLKDTQYF. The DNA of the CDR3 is TGTGCCAGCAGTTTAAAAGATACGCAGTATTTT.

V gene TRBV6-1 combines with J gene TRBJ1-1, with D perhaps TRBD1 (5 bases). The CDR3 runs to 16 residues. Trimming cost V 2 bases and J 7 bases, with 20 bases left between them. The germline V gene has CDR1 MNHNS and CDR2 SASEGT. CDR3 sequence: CASSEPWGAKRNEAFF. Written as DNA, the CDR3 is TGTGCCAGCAGTGAACCGTGGGGCGCAAAGAGGAATGAAGCTTTCTTT.

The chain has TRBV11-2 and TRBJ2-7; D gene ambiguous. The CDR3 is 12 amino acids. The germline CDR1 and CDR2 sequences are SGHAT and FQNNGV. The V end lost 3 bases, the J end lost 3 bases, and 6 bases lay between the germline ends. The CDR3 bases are TGTGCCAGCAGCTTCGCCGGCTACGAGCAGTACTTC. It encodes CASSFAGYEQYF. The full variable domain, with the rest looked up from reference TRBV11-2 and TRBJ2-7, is EAGVAQSPRYKIIEKRQSVAFWCNPISGHATLYWYQQILGQGPKLLIQFQNNGVVDDSQLPKDRFSAERLKGVDSTLKIQPAKLEDSAVYLCASSFAGYEQYFGPGTRLTVT.

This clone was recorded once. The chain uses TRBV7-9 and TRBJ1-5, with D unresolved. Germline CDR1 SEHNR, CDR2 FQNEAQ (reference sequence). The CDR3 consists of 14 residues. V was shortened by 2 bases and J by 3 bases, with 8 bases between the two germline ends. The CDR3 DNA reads TGTGCCAGCAGCTTACTAGGCTCCAATCAGCCCCAGCATTTT. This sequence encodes CASSLLGSNQPQHF.

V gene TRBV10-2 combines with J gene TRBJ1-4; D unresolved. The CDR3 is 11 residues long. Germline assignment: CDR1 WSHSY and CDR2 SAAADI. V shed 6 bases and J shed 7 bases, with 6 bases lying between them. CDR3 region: CASRGSEKLFF. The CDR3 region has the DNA TGCGCCAGCAGGGGGTCTGAAAAACTGTTTTTT.

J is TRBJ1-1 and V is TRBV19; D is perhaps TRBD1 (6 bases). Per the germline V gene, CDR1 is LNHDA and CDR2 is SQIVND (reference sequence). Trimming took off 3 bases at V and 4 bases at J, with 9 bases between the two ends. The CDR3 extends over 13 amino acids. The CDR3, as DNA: TGTGCCAGTAGTATCAGGGGCCCCACTGAAGCTTTCTTT. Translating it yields CASSIRGPTEAFF.

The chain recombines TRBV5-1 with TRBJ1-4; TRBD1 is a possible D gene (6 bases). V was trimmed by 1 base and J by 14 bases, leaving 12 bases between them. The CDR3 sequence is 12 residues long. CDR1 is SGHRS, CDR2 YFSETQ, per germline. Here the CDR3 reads CASSLYGGELFF. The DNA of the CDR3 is TGCGCCAGCAGCTTGTACGGGGGCGAGCTGTTTTTT.

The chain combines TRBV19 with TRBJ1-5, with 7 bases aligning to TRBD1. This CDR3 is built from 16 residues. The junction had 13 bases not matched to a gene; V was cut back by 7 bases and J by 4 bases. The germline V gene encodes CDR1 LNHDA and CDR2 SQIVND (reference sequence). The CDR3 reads CASTPLRTGLNQPQHF. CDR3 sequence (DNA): TGTGCCAGTACCCCCCTTCGGACAGGATTGAATCAGCCCCAGCATTTT. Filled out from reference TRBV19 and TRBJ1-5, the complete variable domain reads DGGITQSPKYLFRKEGQNVTLSCEQNLNHDAMYWYRQDPGQGLRLIYYSQIVNDFQKGDIAEGYSVSREKKESFPLTVTSAQKNPTAFYLCASTPLRTGLNQPQHFGDGTRLSIL.

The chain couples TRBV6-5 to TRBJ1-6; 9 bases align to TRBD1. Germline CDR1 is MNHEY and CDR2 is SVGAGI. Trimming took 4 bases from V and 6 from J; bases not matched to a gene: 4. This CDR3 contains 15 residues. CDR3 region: CASSSDRGFNSPLHF. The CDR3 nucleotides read TGTGCCAGCAGTTCGGACAGGGGATTTAATTCACCCCTCCACTTT.

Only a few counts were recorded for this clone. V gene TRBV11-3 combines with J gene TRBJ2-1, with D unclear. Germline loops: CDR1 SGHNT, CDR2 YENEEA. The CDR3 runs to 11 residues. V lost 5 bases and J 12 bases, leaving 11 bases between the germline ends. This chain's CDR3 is CASSPQGRQFF. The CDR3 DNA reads TGTGCCAGCAGCCCTCAAGGAAGGCAGTTCTTC. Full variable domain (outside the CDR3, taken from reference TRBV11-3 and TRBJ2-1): EAGVVQSPRYKIIEKKQPVAFWCNPISGHNTLYWYLQNLGQGPELLIRYENEEAVDDSQLPKDRFSAERLKGVDSTLKIQPAELGDSAVYLCASSPQGRQFFGPGTRLTVL.